This T cell receptor beta chain came from a study of cytomegalovirus exposure and HLA in healthy donors. About the research overall: Of about 390 genotyped donors, 81% grouped in the Caucasian-associated ancestry cluster. Study-level findings and limits: Within the data, a cluster of highly shared sequence variants was likely a sequencing artifact. As a later analysis revealed, most CMV-associated TCR beta chains appeared HLA-restricted. According to an earlier analysis, most TCR beta V segments yielded productive rearrangements about 87% or about 30% of the time.

CDR3 length equals 13 residues. The junction had 1 base not matched to a gene; V was cut back by 3 bases and J by 2 bases. Germline CDR1 and CDR2: ENHRY and SYGVKD. Use of 60 Vbeta and 13 Jbeta primers characterized the PCR. The data were produced by immunoSEQ multiplex PCR, yet TCRdb's version contains in-frame clones alone and is incomplete. The sample records about 140,000 clones, approximately 86% being singletons. For this clone: Its antigen remains unknown.

The sequenced sample was PBMCs. V is TRBV10-3 and J is TRBJ2-7; the match to TRBD2 covers 7 bases. The TCR was taken from a woman aged 40 to 55 in good health and CMV-seronegative. The CDR3 DNA follows: TGTGCCATCAGTGACGGGGGGACCTACGAGCAGTACTTC. Translation gives CAISDGGTYEQYF.